The next 24 T cell receptor beta chains were all read from a single sample in a study of CD4 and CD8 cells across lung adenocarcinoma regions. TCRdb re-called the PCR reads through MiXCR, storing one row per CDR3 protein. The sample contains 9,500 to 12,000 distinct CDR3 sequences, less than 70% of which appear only once. Material for sequencing was CD4+ T cells from the center of a lung tumor. The receptors shown here come from a male donor with lung adenocarcinoma. The CD4 and CD8 labels of this study may be unreliable.

The DNA for the CDR3 is TGTGCCAGCAGTCCGGGCCACTCCTACGAGCAGTACTTC. Translated: CASSPGHSYEQYF. V gene TRBV6-1 combines with J gene TRBJ2-1; D is undetermined. Matching the DNA end better, TRBJ2-7 makes the J call doubtful. Looked up from germline, CDR1 is MNHNS and CDR2 is SASEGT. The CDR3 runs to 13 residues.

This clonotype came up once. At one boundary the junction diverges from the germline segment, which might be a read error. This chain joins TRBV12-3 or TRBV12-4 and TRBJ2-3; 9 positions agree with TRBD2. The CDR3 extends over 16 amino acids. The CDR3 coding sequence is TGTGCCAGCAGGGGGATGGGCGGGGGGGACCCAGAGACGCAGTATTTT. Translated, it gives CASRGMGGGDPETQYF.

The chain has TRBV27 and TRBJ2-3, with 7 bases lining up with TRBD2. There are 19 residues in the CDR3. With 6 bases clipped from V and 4 bases from J, the junction kept 22 bases outside the gene matches. Germline assignment: CDR1 MNHEY and CDR2 SMNVEV (reference sequence). CDR3 DNA: TGTGCCAGCAGAGCCACGGGGGTGGCGGGGGAGTGTGGCCCAGATACGCAGTATTTT. Amino acids: CASRATGVAGECGPDTQYF.

There are many counts of this clonotype. The V gene is TRBV10-3, the J gene TRBJ2-5; TRBD2 matches at 10 bases. The germline V gene has CDR1 ENHRY and CDR2 SYGVKD. The CDR3 is made up of 15 amino acids. J gave up 5 bases and V 0 bases, and 3 bases lay outside the gene matches. For the CDR3, the DNA is TGTGCCATCAGTGAGTCAAAGCGGGAGGGGGAGACCCAGTACTTC. Translated, it gives CAISESKREGETQYF.

The J gene is TRBJ2-3, the V gene TRBV27, with 12 bases that match TRBD1. The CDR3 spans 13 residues. Trimming cost V 11 bases and J 11 bases; bases outside gene matches: 11. Germline lookup yields CDR1 MNHEY and CDR2 SMNVEV (reference sequence). The CDR3 nucleotides read TGTGCCTCGGGACAGGGGGCCAAAAATATGCAGTATTTT. As protein: CASGQGAKNMQYF.

The CDR3 DNA reads as TGTGCCAGCAGTTTATCCAGGGGACTCCTAAATGAGCAGTTCTTC. The encoded protein is CASSLSRGLLNEQFF. The V gene is TRBV27, the J gene TRBJ2-1; the D call may be TRBD1 or TRBD2 (6 bases each). Per germline, CDR1 MNHEY and CDR2 SMNVEV (reference sequence). CDR3 length: 15 amino acids. The V end was cut by 0 bases, the J end by 7 bases, with 13 bases between.

This chain uses TRBV6-1 with TRBJ2-4; D assignment may be TRBD1 or TRBD2 (5 bases each). Germline values: CDR1 MNHNS, CDR2 SASEGT. The germline V and J ends were trimmed by 7 bases and 4 bases, with 11 bases remaining between them. This CDR3 is built from 13 residues. CDR3 nucleotides: TGTGCCAGCACGGGGCTAGCAAAAAACATTCAGTACTTC. Translation: CASTGLAKNIQYF.

The chain carries TRBV6-1 and TRBJ1-1; 8 bases match TRBD1. The germline V gene has CDR1 MNHNS and CDR2 SASEGT. J was trimmed by 1 base and V by 5 bases; bases with no gene match: 6. The CDR3 contains 15 residues. CDR3 in DNA: TGTGCCAGCAGTATGACGACAGGGGAGAACACTGAAGCTTTCTTT. It specifies CASSMTTGENTEAFF.

The chain uses TRBV25-1 and TRBJ2-1, with 7 bases that match TRBD1. The J call is uncertain, as TRBJ2-5 better fits the DNA end. The CDR3 contains 14 residues. Germline CDR1 MGHDK, CDR2 SYGVNS. CDR3 nucleotide sequence: TGTGCCAGCAGTGAATCCGGGACAGAAGAGACCCAGTACTTC. As protein: CASSESGTEETQYF.

This clonotype was detected a few times. The chain's CDR3 is CASSQGAAQETQYF. The CDR3 DNA sequence: TGCGCCAGCAGCCAAGGGGCAGCCCAAGAGACCCAGTACTTC. The genes are TRBV4-1 and TRBJ2-5; D call uncertain. V lost 1 base, J lost 1 base, and 7 bases lay in between. The CDR3 has 14 residues. Germline CDR1 and CDR2: MGHRA and YSYEKL.

The chain's CDR3 is CASSWVETGPQHF. As DNA, the CDR3 is TGTGCCAGCAGTTGGGTAGAAACTGGGCCCCAGCATTTT. This chain connects TRBV6-2 or TRBV6-3 to TRBJ1-5, with D unresolved. Trimming cost V 4 bases and J 9 bases, with 13 bases left between them. The CDR3 is made up of 13 amino acids. Germline assignment: CDR1 MNHEY and CDR2 SVGEGT.

This clonotype is termed large (0.1 to 1%). The gene calls are TRBV6-1 and TRBJ2-1; D uncertain. The CDR3 runs 12 residues. Germline V gene data show CDR1 as MNHNS and CDR2 as SASEGT. Trimming took 2 bases from V and 9 from J, leaving 8 bases between them. CDR3 in DNA: TGTGCCAGCAGTGAAAATGGTGGTGAGCAGTTCTTC. Protein sequence: CASSENGGEQFF.

In its sample, this clonotype was seen once. One end of the junction varies from germline; a read error may be responsible. V gene TRBV27 combines with J gene TRBJ2-3, with a weak D call TRBD1 (5 bases). This CDR3 spans 12 amino acids. Germline V gives CDR1 MNHEY, CDR2 SMNVEV (reference sequence). The CDR3 region is CASSLRRGEQFF. For the CDR3, the DNA is TGTGCCAGCAGTTTAAGAAGGGGCGAGCAGTTCTTT.

The chain recombines TRBV7-2 with TRBJ2-4; TRBD2 agrees at 8 bases. Trimming removed 1 base from V and 13 bases from J; junction bases left unmatched: 9. There are 14 residues in the CDR3. CDR1 is SGHTA and CDR2 is FQGNSA in the germline V gene. The CDR3 bases are TGTGCCAGCAGCTTAGGCGGGGGGAAAAACACCCAGTACTTC. Encoded protein: CASSLGGGKNTQYF.

This clonotype was seen only a few times. This chain uses TRBV2 with TRBJ2-5, with TRBD2 identical over 8 bases. Unmatched junction bases numbered 17, after V lost 6 bases and J lost 11 bases. The CDR3 runs 15 residues. The germline V gene has CDR1 SNHLY and CDR2 FYNNEI. CDR3 protein: CASRGGLVFSDEQYF. In DNA, the CDR3 is TGTGCCAGCAGGGGGGGACTAGTCTTTTCGGATGAGCAGTACTTC.

The V call is TRBV5-1, the J call TRBJ2-1; D unresolved. The CDR3 is made up of 12 amino acids. Germline CDR1 is SGHRS and CDR2 is YFSETQ. The germline V and J ends were trimmed by 1 base and 3 bases, with 2 bases remaining between them. The CDR3 DNA is TGCGCCAGCAGCTTGTTCTACAATGAGCAGTTCTTC. Its protein is CASSLFYNEQFF. The whole variable domain, remainder taken from reference TRBV5-1 and TRBJ2-1, is KAGVTQTPRYLIKTRGQQVTLSCSPISGHRSVSWYQQTPGQGLQFLFEYFSETQRNKGNFPGRFSGRQFSNSRSEMNVSTLELGDSALYLCASSLFYNEQFFGPGTRLTVL.

The chain recombines TRBV6-1 with TRBJ2-5; 8 bases are a match to TRBD2. The CDR3 contains 19 residues. V lost 7 bases to trimming and J lost 8 bases; unmatched junction nucleotides: 27. CDR1 and CDR2 from the germline V gene are MNHNS and SASEGT. The CDR3 here is CASTSAGRAGGRDTDTQYF. CDR3 in DNA: TGTGCCAGCACCTCCGCGGGGCGGGCGGGGGGACGTGACACAGATACCCAGTACTTC.

V usage is TRBV7-2 and J usage is TRBJ2-1; 8 positions match TRBD2. There are 14 residues in the CDR3. CDR1 is SGHTA and CDR2 is FQGNSA in the germline V gene. The V gene end was trimmed by 7 bases and the J gene end by 6 bases; junction bases not matched to a gene: 8. CDR3 DNA: TGTGCCAGCAACCAAGCGGGAGTGGGCAATGAGCAGTTCTTC. It is translated as CASNQAGVGNEQFF.

The chain links TRBV6-1 to TRBJ2-1; a possible D gene is TRBD2 (7 bases). The DNA end favors TRBJ2-7, so the J call may be wrong. CDR1 and CDR2 from the germline V gene are MNHNS and SASEGT. The CDR3 is made up of 13 amino acids. The DNA of the CDR3 is TGTGCCAGTGTGGGGGGGGGGCTATACGAGCAGTACTTC. This gives the protein CASVGGGLYEQYF.

This clonotype was observed a few times. With a much larger clone just one base away, this may be a read error. The genes are TRBV28 and TRBJ2-5; D is ambiguous. Germline V gene sequence: CDR1 MDHEN, CDR2 SYDVKM. Trimming left V 4 bases short and J 11 bases short, with 14 bases between. CDR3 length equals 12 residues. The CDR3 is CASSSVSPRQYF. For the CDR3, the DNA is TGTGCCAGCAGTTCTGTTTCTCCCAGGCAGTACTTC.

The V and J genes are TRBV27 and TRBJ2-3, with 9 positions matching TRBD2. With the DNA end fitting TRBJ2-7 better, the J assignment may be wrong. The CDR3 sequence is 17 residues long. Germline assignment: CDR1 MNHEY and CDR2 SMNVEV (reference sequence). The CDR3 DNA follows: TGTGCCAGCAGATCCGTAGGACTAGCGCGGGCGACAGATATGCAGTACTTC. It yields the protein CASRSVGLARATDMQYF.

The chain is built from TRBV9 and TRBJ2-5, with D maybe TRBD2 (6 bases). V was clipped by 0 bases and J by 2 bases, with 11 bases between them. Germline V gives CDR1 SGDLS, CDR2 YYNGEE. The CDR3 is 15 amino acids. CDR3 sequence reads: CASSVDVGGQETQYF. CDR3 coding DNA: TGTGCCAGCAGCGTAGATGTGGGAGGACAAGAGACCCAGTACTTC.

This clonotype was found once. Mismatch with germline at one junction end may stem from a read error. J is TRBJ2-5 and V is TRBV4-1; D uncertain. Looked up from germline, CDR1 is MGHRA and CDR2 is YSYEKL. This CDR3 contains 12 residues. Written as DNA, the CDR3 is TGCGCCAGCGCCAGGTACCGAGAGACCCAGTACTTT. It encodes CASARYRETQYF.

This clonotype was counted only a few times. The chain couples TRBV7-9 to TRBJ2-2, with 8 nucleotides matching TRBD2. Germline values: CDR1 SEHNR, CDR2 FQNEAQ (reference sequence). The CDR3 covers 16 residues. V shed 11 bases and J 0 bases; nucleotides not matched to a gene: 11. Here the CDR3 reads CAPFPTSGPNTGELFF. CDR3 sequence (DNA): TGTGCCCCGTTCCCCACTAGCGGACCGAACACCGGGGAGCTGTTTTTT. Full variable domain (outside the CDR3, taken from reference TRBV7-9 and TRBJ2-2): DTGVSQNPRHKITKRGQNVTFRCDPISEHNRLYWYRQTLGQGPEFLTYFQNEAQLEKSRLLSDRFSAERPKGSFSTLEIQRTEQGDSAMYLCAPFPTSGPNTGELFFGEGSRLTVL.